The 2 T cell receptor beta chains below all came from one sample that was sequenced in a study of response to subunit inactivated influenza vaccine. One entry per CDR3 protein, called by TCRdb with MiXCR from the RT-PCR reads. The sample has some 570,000 distinct CDR3 sequences; about 11% are singletons. This sample was shared with a second study, whose subject was T cells expressing NK-cell markers. That investigation notes: The TCR beta cDNA came from 5'RACE template switching with UMIs.

The specimen comprised PBMCs from blood, sampled on the day of vaccination. These TCRs come from a man aged 45-60 years who received an inactivated influenza vaccine.

V is TRBV20-1 and J is TRBJ2-4, with 9 bases identical to TRBD2. V dropped 4 bases and J dropped 0; count of bases not matched to a gene: 4. The CDR3 runs 15 residues. CDR1 and CDR2 (germline): DFQATT, SNEGSKA (reference sequence). The CDR3 loop is CSAISGGSAKNIQYF. Written as DNA, the CDR3 is TGCAGTGCTATTAGCGGGGGCTCAGCCAAAAACATTCAGTACTTC.

This clonotype has a handful of counts. The chain recombines TRBV12-3 or TRBV12-4 with TRBJ1-1; D remains ambiguous. The CDR3 runs 11 residues. Trimming shortened V by 4 bases and J by 8 bases, and 8 bases separated the two germline ends. CDR3 protein: CASSSNSEAFF. For the CDR3, the DNA is TGTGCCAGCAGTTCAAACTCCGAAGCTTTCTTT.